This entry concerns a single T cell receptor (beta chain). TCRdb's copy holds only in-frame clones and misses some; the assay was immunoSEQ multiplex PCR. The sample records about 22,000 clones, 50% to 60% being singletons. This record comes from a study of graft-versus-host responses after intestinal transplantation. Study at large: Every recipient had anti-thymocyte globulin induction and roughly three years of tacrolimus plus steroids.

The CDR3 contains 14 residues. Trimming took off 5 bases at V and 0 bases at J, with 9 bases between the two ends. Germline V gene lookup returns CDR1 SNHLY and CDR2 FYNNEI. Co-plating was performed using about 200,000 CFSE-labeled responder cells and about 200,000 irradiated, violet-dye-labeled stimulator cells. General study findings and limits: Recipient bone marrow held GvH clones, some seen earlier in ileum or blood.

V gene TRBV2 combines with J gene TRBJ2-3; D is possibly TRBD2 (6 bases). The specimen was alloreactive CD4+ T cells from a mixed lymphocyte reaction culture, collected before intestinal transplant. Subset defined: CFSE-low proliferating T cells sorted from roughly 6-day pre-transplant mixed lymphocyte reaction (GvH or HvG direction). The TCR was taken from a human patient who received an intestinal transplant. The CDR3 nucleotides are TGTGCCAGCAGTTCGGGGACTAGCACAGATACGCAGTATTTT. Protein sequence: CASSSGTSTDTQYF.